This TCR beta chain was sequenced in a study of T cell repertoires in cytomegalovirus infection. This clonotype was picked up many times. What it binds is unknown. TCRdb reanalysed the reads using MiXCR and keeps one entry per CDR3 protein. This repertoire shows hundreds of thousands of distinct CDR3 sequences, approximately 30% found once; its top ten account for around an eighth. The CDR3 length is 16 residues. Germline loops: CDR1 SEHNR, CDR2 FQNEAQ (reference sequence). V lost 5 bases and J lost 8; bases outside the gene matches: 7. The J gene is TRBJ2-1, the V gene TRBV7-9, with 15 bases fitting TRBD2. The starting material was cultured CD8+ T cells from PBMCs, obtained from culture after CMV antigen stimulation. The TCR comes from a human donor in good health (CMV status not recorded). Some clones in this sample may be carry-over from other donors' samples. The CDR3 sequence: CASSAWTSGGGHEQFF. The CDR3 DNA reads TGTGCCAGCAGCGCATGGACTAGCGGGGGGGGGCATGAGCAGTTCTTC.